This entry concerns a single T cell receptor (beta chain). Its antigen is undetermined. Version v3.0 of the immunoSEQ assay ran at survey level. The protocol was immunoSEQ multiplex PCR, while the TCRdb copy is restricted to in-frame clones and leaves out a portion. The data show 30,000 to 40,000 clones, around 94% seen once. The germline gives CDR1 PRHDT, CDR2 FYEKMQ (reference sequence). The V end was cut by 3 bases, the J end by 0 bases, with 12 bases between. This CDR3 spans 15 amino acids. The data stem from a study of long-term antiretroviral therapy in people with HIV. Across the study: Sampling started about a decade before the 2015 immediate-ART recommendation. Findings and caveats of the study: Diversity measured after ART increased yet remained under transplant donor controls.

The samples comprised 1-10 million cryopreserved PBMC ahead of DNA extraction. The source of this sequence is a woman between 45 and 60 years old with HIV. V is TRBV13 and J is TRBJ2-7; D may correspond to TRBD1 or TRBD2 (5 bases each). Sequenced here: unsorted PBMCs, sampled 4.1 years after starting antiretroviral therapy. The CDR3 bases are TGTGCCAGCAGCTTCCGGGACGGCAGCTCCTACGAGCAGTACTTC. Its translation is CASSFRDGSSYEQYF.